The T cell receptor (beta chain) under discussion was sequenced for a study of Ad26.COV2.S vaccination and SARS-CoV-2 variants. The data were produced by immunoSEQ multiplex PCR, yet TCRdb's version contains in-frame clones alone and is incomplete. The sample lists roughly 250,000 clones; around 88% were seen once. The treatment: over 15 received Ad26.COV2.S at low or high dose, single or two shots; about 5 received placebo; per-sample allocation not given. Specimen acquisition occurred on day 63 following the initial vaccine or placebo injection. Germline trimming cut 2 bases from V and 6 bases from J; bases unmatched to any gene: 13. From germline, CDR1 is SGHNT and CDR2 YYREEE (reference sequence). This CDR3 has 17 residues.

The specimen comprised peripheral blood, sampled in a trial of Ad26.COV2.S vaccine versus placebo. J is TRBJ2-4 and V is TRBV5-4, with 8 bases lining up with TRBD2. This clonotype originated in a person between 18 and 65 years old who received the Ad26.COV2.S COVID-19 vaccine or a placebo. CDR3 nucleotide sequence: TGTGCCAGCAGCTTCTCCGGGACGGGGAGCGGGAGAAACATTCAGTACTTC. The encoded protein is CASSFSGTGSGRNIQYF. Using reference TRBV5-4 and TRBJ2-4 for the parts outside the CDR3, the full variable domain is ETGVTQSPTHLIKTRGQQVTLRCSSQSGHNTVSWYQQALGQGPQFIFQYYREEENGRGNFPPRFSGLQFPNYSSELNVNALELDDSALYLCASSFSGTGSGRNIQYFGAGTRLSVL.